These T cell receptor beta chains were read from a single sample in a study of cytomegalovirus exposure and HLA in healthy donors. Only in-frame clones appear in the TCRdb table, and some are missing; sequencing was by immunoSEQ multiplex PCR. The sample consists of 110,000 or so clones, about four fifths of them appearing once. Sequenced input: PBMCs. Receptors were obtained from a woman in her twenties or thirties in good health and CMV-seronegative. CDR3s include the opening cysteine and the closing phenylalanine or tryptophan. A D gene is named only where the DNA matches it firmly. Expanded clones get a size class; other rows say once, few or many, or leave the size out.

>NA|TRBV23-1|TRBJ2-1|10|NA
TGCGCCAGCAGTCGGGGACTTCAGTTCTTC
CASSRGLQFF
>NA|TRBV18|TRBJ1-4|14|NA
TGTGCCAGCTCACCAGCAGAACGGGTTGAAAAACTGTTTTTT
CASSPAERVEKLFF
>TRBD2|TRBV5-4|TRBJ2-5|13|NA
TGTGCCAGCAGCTTGTACGGGGGGGAGACCCAGTACTTC
CASSLYGGETQYF
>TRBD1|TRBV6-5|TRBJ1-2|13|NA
TGTGCCAGCAGCCAAACAGGGGCGCGAGGCTACACCTTC
CASSQTGARGYTF
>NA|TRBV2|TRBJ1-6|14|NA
TGTGCCAGCACGGCTGGGAGGGAGGTCTCACCCCTCCACTTT
CASTAGREVSPLHF
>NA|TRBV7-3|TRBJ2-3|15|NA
TGTGCCAGCAGCTTATCTGTGACTAGCACAGATACGCAGTATTTT
CASSLSVTSTDTQYF
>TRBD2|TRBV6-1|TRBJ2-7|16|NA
TGTGCCAGCAGTGAACCTCGGACTAGCGGTGCCTACGAGCAGTACTTC
CASSEPRTSGAYEQYF
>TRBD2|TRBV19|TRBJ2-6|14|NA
TGTGCCAGTAGTGCGGGGGCTGGGGCCAACGTCCTGACTTTC
CASSAGAGANVLTF
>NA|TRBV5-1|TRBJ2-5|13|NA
TGCGCCAGCAGCGCACAGGGCCAAGAGACCCAGTACTTC
CASSAQGQETQYF
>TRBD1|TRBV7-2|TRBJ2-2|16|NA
TGTGCCAGCAGCTTAGCTCCAGGGGGAGTCACCGGGGAGCTGTTTTTT
CASSLAPGGVTGELFF
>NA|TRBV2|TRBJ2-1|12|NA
TGTGCCAGCACGACAGGCTACAATGAGCAGTTCTTC
CASTTGYNEQFF
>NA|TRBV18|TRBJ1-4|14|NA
TGTGCCAGCTCACCTGGGCTCCGGGGAGAAAAACTGTTTTTT
CASSPGLRGEKLFF
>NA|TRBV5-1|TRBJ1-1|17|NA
TGCGCCAGCAGCTCGCCCCCCGGGGCGGGACTCGAGACTGAAGCTTTCTTT
CASSSPPGAGLETEAFF
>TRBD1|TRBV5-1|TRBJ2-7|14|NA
TGCGCCAGCAGCCTGACAGGGGGCGGGTACGAGCAGTACTTC
CASSLTGGGYEQYF
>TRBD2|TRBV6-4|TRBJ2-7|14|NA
TGTGCCAGCAGCCCGACTAGCGGGAAGGGGGAGCAGTACTTC
CASSPTSGKGEQYF
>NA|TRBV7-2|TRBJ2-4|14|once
TGTGCCAGCAGCTTAGAGGGAGGCAAAAACATTCAGTACTTC
CASSLEGGKNIQYF
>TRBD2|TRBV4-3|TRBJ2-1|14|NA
TGCGCCAGCAGCCCTACTAGCGGGAACAATGAGCAGTTCTTC
CASSPTSGNNEQFF
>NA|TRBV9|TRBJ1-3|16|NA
TGTGCCAGCAGCGTAGTCTCACAGGCCTCTGGAAACACCATATATTTT
CASSVVSQASGNTIYF
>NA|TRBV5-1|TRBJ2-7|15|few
TGCGCCAGCAGTCTTGGGGCTACTACCTCCTACGAGCAGTACTTC
CASSLGATTSYEQYF